These 22 T cell receptor beta chains came from one sample sequenced in a study of cytotoxic CD8 clonotypes in ibrutinib-treated CLL. Libraries were prepared by immunoSEQ multiplex PCR; TCRdb keeps only in-frame clonotypes and omits some of them. The sample lists roughly 200,000 clones, about three quarters occurring once. Sequencing used PBMCs, obtained after 12 months of ibrutinib treatment. Source of these receptors: a human donor with chronic lymphocytic leukemia.

The chain has TRBV10-1 and TRBJ1-1; D might be TRBD1 (5 bases). The V gene lost 5 bases and the J gene lost 1 base, with 17 bases spanning the gap. The germline V gene has CDR1 WNHNN and CDR2 SYGVQD (reference sequence). This CDR3 spans 16 amino acids. DNA of the CDR3: TGCGCCAGCAGTCCGATCCGGATCCAGGGGAACACTGAAGCTTTCTTT. This gives the protein CASSPIRIQGNTEAFF.

The chain couples TRBV28 to TRBJ2-7, with D possibly being TRBD2 (6 bases). The germline V gene has CDR1 MDHEN and CDR2 SYDVKM. This CDR3 region has 14 residues. V gave up 8 bases and J gave up 2 bases, with 16 bases separating them. In DNA, the CDR3 is TGTGCCAGCGGAGGGGACGAGGCCCCCTACGAGCAGTACTTC. This gives the protein CASGGDEAPYEQYF.

V gene TRBV7-2 combines with J gene TRBJ2-5; D may be TRBD2 (6 bases). The CDR3 extends over 15 amino acids. Germline assignment: CDR1 SGHTA and CDR2 FQGNSA. The V end lost 5 bases, the J end lost 0 bases, and 13 bases lay between the germline ends. CDR3 DNA: TGTGCCAGCAGCCCGCGGAGGGTGTACCAAGAGACCCAGTACTTC. This codes for CASSPRRVYQETQYF.

CDR3 region: CASSLGAGDNQPQHF. Here the CDR3 DNA reads TGCGCCAGCAGCTTGGGGGCCGGGGACAATCAGCCCCAGCATTTT. The chain employs TRBV5-1 and TRBJ1-5; D is ambiguous. Germline CDR1 SGHRS, CDR2 YFSETQ. CDR3 length equals 15 residues. V dropped 0 bases and J dropped 3 bases, with 10 bases sitting between them. The full variable domain, its missing parts supplied by reference TRBV5-1 and TRBJ1-5, is KAGVTQTPRYLIKTRGQQVTLSCSPISGHRSVSWYQQTPGQGLQFLFEYFSETQRNKGNFPGRFSGRQFSNSRSEMNVSTLELGDSALYLCASSLGAGDNQPQHFGDGTRLSIL.

This chain joins TRBV30 and TRBJ1-5; D is unresolved. The CDR3 loop spans 14 amino acids. Trimming left V 4 bases short and J 2 bases short, with 12 bases between. In germline, CDR1 is GTSNPN, CDR2 SVGIG (reference sequence). The CDR3 sequence is CAWTEDLGNQPQHF. Written as DNA, the CDR3 is TGTGCCTGGACCGAAGACCTGGGCAATCAGCCCCAGCATTTT.

The table lists this clone with a few counts. The chain has TRBV7-9 and TRBJ2-3; 7 nucleotides line up with TRBD2. The CDR3 runs to 14 residues. CDR1 is SEHNR and CDR2 is FQNEAQ in the germline V gene (reference sequence). Losses at the gene ends were 3 bases for V and 4 bases for J; bases not matched to a gene: 4. The CDR3 sequence: CASSLAGVADTQYF. CDR3 DNA sequence: TGTGCCAGCAGCTTGGCGGGAGTAGCAGATACGCAGTATTTT.

The gene calls are TRBV29-1 and TRBJ2-1; possibly TRBD2 for D (6 bases). The V gene lost 3 bases and the J gene lost 1 base, with 16 bases spanning the gap. This CDR3 spans 16 amino acids. Germline V gene sequence: CDR1 SQVTM, CDR2 ANQGSEA. CDR3 sequence (DNA): TGCAGCGTTGACGGACTATCCGAGCGTTCCTACAATGAGCAGTTCTTC. Its translation: CSVDGLSERSYNEQFF.

The chain recombines TRBV10-2 with TRBJ1-5, with 7 bases matching TRBD1. CDR3 length equals 15 residues. Germline CDR1 is WSHSY and CDR2 is SAAADI. With 6 bases clipped from V and 4 bases from J, the junction kept 9 bases outside the gene matches. The CDR3 protein is CASRGPGTENQPQHF. The CDR3 DNA sequence: TGCGCCAGCAGGGGACCCGGGACAGAGAATCAGCCCCAGCATTTT.

The table lists this clone with a few counts. The J gene is TRBJ1-2, the V gene TRBV5-5; unclear D gene. Between the trimmed V and J ends, which lost 2 bases and 5 bases, there was a span of 10 bases. Germline CDR1 SGHKS, CDR2 YYEKEE (reference sequence). The CDR3 is 13 amino acids. The CDR3 DNA is TGTGCCAGCAGCTTCCTGACTGCATATGGCTACACCTTC. Translating gives CASSFLTAYGYTF.

The J gene is TRBJ1-4, the V gene TRBV14; 7 nucleotides match TRBD1. The trim removed 5 bases at V and 7 bases at J, leaving 4 bases unmatched. The germline CDR1 and CDR2 sequences are SGHDN and FVKESK. This CDR3 spans 13 amino acids. CDR3 protein: CASSSQGIEKLFF. Here the CDR3 DNA reads TGTGCCAGCAGCTCACAGGGGATTGAAAAACTGTTTTTT.

The rearrangement links TRBV27 to TRBJ1-3; 9 bases are a match to TRBD1. The CDR3 is 17 amino acids. The V and J ends lost 8 bases and 4 bases, in that order; junction bases with no gene match: 15. From germline, CDR1 is MNHEY and CDR2 SMNVEV (reference sequence). The CDR3 nucleotides read TGTGCCAGCGCAAACAATCAAGGACAGGGGCGGGGAAACACCATATATTTT. Its translation is CASANNQGQGRGNTIYF.

V and J are TRBV18 and TRBJ1-4, with 8 bases that match TRBD1. The CDR3 is made up of 13 amino acids. Unmatched junction bases numbered 5, after V lost 6 bases and J lost 8 bases. Germline V gene data show CDR1 as KGHSH and CDR2 as LQKENI. Here the CDR3 DNA reads TGTGCCAGCTCGGACAGGGAGAGAGAAAAACTGTTTTTT. Encoded protein: CASSDREREKLFF. Full variable domain (outside the CDR3, taken from reference TRBV18 and TRBJ1-4): NAGVMQNPRHLVRRRGQEARLRCSPMKGHSHVYWYRQLPEEGLKFMVYLQKENIIDESGMPKERFSAEFPKEGPSILRIQQVVRGDSAAYFCASSDREREKLFFGSGTQLSVL.

V and J are TRBV29-1 and TRBJ1-1; tentative D call: TRBD1 (6 bases). The germline V gene has CDR1 SQVTM and CDR2 ANQGSEA. The CDR3 spans 14 residues. Trimming shortened V by 7 bases and J by 3 bases, and 18 bases separated the two germline ends. In DNA, the CDR3 is TGCAGCGCCGAACGGGACATCTATTACACTGAAGCTTTCTTT. Translating gives CSAERDIYYTEAFF. Supplemented by reference TRBV29-1 and TRBJ1-1, the full variable domain reads SAVISQKPSRDICQRGTSLTIQCQVDSQVTMMFWYRQQPGQSLTLIATANQGSEATYESGFVIDKFPISRPNLTFSTLTVSNMSPEDSSIYLCSAERDIYYTEAFFGQGTRLTVV.

The chain carries TRBV11-2 and TRBJ2-7; a weak D match, TRBD1 (6 bases). Trimming took off 5 bases at V and 4 bases at J, with 12 bases between the two ends. This CDR3 spans 13 amino acids. Germline V gene data show CDR1 as SGHAT and CDR2 as FQNNGV. The CDR3 loop reads CASSIQGVYEQYF. The CDR3 coding sequence is TGTGCCAGCAGCATACAGGGTGTATACGAGCAGTACTTC. The full variable domain, in which reference TRBV11-2 and TRBJ2-7 provide the parts outside the CDR3, is EAGVAQSPRYKIIEKRQSVAFWCNPISGHATLYWYQQILGQGPKLLIQFQNNGVVDDSQLPKDRFSAERLKGVDSTLKIQPAKLEDSAVYLCASSIQGVYEQYFGPGTRLTVT.

This chain uses TRBV30 with TRBJ1-2, with D maybe TRBD1 (6 bases). CDR1 is GTSNPN and CDR2 is SVGIG in the germline V gene (reference sequence). The V gene lost 5 bases and the J gene lost 6 bases, with 22 bases spanning the gap. The CDR3 consists of 15 residues. CDR3 coding DNA: TGTGCCTGGGTCCAGGGGCGCGGGGTATGGAATGGCTACACCTTC. Amino acid sequence: CAWVQGRGVWNGYTF.

The chain recombines TRBV5-1 with TRBJ2-1; unclear D gene. The CDR3 consists of 14 residues. The ends were cut back, 5 bases at V and 4 bases at J, with 13 bases in the middle. CDR1 and CDR2 from the germline V gene are SGHRS and YFSETQ. CDR3 DNA: TGCGCCAGCAGAACAGATCTGGTTTACAATGAGCAGTTCTTC. It translates to CASRTDLVYNEQFF.

J is TRBJ1-3 and V is TRBV28; D call uncertain. Germline loops: CDR1 MDHEN, CDR2 SYDVKM. This CDR3 has 17 residues. Trimming pared 6 bases from V and 0 bases from J, leaving 18 bases between. The CDR3: CASSNIRLLLSGNTIYF. The CDR3 nucleotides are TGTGCCAGCAGCAACATCCGACTCCTCCTCTCTGGAAACACCATATATTTT.

The chain has TRBV29-1 and TRBJ1-2; 7 positions agree with TRBD1. V was pared by 3 bases and J by 2 bases, with 6 bases of the junction left unmatched. The CDR3 covers 14 residues. Germline-derived CDR1 and CDR2 are SQVTM and ANQGSEA. The CDR3 reads CSVEPGDSNYGYTF. CDR3 bases: TGCAGCGTTGAGCCCGGGGACAGCAACTATGGCTACACCTTC.

This clone has only one observation. The rearrangement uses TRBV28 and TRBJ1-4; maybe TRBD1 (5 bases). This CDR3 spans 13 amino acids. V was pared by 7 bases and J by 4 bases, with 10 bases between. Germline loops: CDR1 MDHEN, CDR2 SYDVKM. The CDR3 DNA is TGTGCCAGCACCCAGGGTTATAATGAAAAACTGTTTTTT. Its protein product is CASTQGYNEKLFF.

The chain combines TRBV28 with TRBJ2-7, with D perhaps matching TRBD2 (6 bases). V lost 7 bases and J lost 1, with 14 bases in between. In germline, CDR1 is MDHEN, CDR2 SYDVKM. The CDR3 loop spans 14 amino acids. The CDR3 protein is CASTVGGGSYEQYF. Written as DNA, the CDR3 is TGTGCCAGCACGGTGGGAGGCGGATCCTACGAGCAGTACTTC.

The chain joins TRBV30 to TRBJ1-4, with TRBD1 as a possible D gene (5 bases). Trimming took off 3 bases at V and 7 bases at J, with 15 bases between the two ends. The CDR3 loop spans 14 amino acids. The germline gives CDR1 GTSNPN, CDR2 SVGIG (reference sequence). The CDR3 bases are TGTGCCTGGAGAGTGGGGCCCCTGAGTGAAAAACTGTTTTTT. Translated, it gives CAWRVGPLSEKLFF.

As concerns this clone: The sample contains more than one DNA sequence encoding this CDR3. The chain combines TRBV18 with TRBJ2-3, with D hard to call. The CDR3 spans 12 residues. Trimming removed 2 bases from V and 4 bases from J, with 4 bases in between. From germline, CDR1 is KGHSH and CDR2 LQKENI. The CDR3 sequence is CASSPNSDTQYF. CDR3 nucleotides: TGTGCCAGCTCACCAAACTCAGATACGCAGTATTTT.